The TCR beta chain under discussion was sequenced for a study of OX40 agonist ivuxolimab in advanced cancers. Study-level information: Ivuxolimab, an agonistic anti-OX40 (CD134) antibody, was given to patients. Three patients, one with hepatocellular carcinoma and two with cutaneous melanoma, achieved partial responses. Study-wide results and limits: In general, CD8+ T cells held more expanded clones than CD4+ did, on average.

Germline CDR1 reads KGHSH; CDR2 reads LQKENI. The trim removed 1 base at V and 4 bases at J, leaving 7 bases unmatched. The CDR3 has 16 amino acids. Baseline, cycle 4 day 1, and cycle 7 day 1 were the blood sampling points. There are a few counts of this clone. Antigen specificity is unknown. TCRdb's copy holds only in-frame clones and misses some; the assay was immunoSEQ multiplex PCR. Counted here are 15,000 to 20,000 clones, roughly 71% occurring once; the ten biggest clones make up about 20%. The sequence was obtained from an adult with an advanced solid tumor such as melanoma, head and neck, liver or kidney cancer. The specimen was CD4+ or CD8+ T cells sorted from blood, collected in a trial of the OX40 agonist ivuxolimab. This chain uses TRBV18 with TRBJ2-1; 7 positions match TRBD1. CDR3 nucleotide sequence: TGTGCCAGCTCACCACAAGACAGGGCGACGTACAATGAGCAGTTCTTC. Its translation is CASSPQDRATYNEQFF.